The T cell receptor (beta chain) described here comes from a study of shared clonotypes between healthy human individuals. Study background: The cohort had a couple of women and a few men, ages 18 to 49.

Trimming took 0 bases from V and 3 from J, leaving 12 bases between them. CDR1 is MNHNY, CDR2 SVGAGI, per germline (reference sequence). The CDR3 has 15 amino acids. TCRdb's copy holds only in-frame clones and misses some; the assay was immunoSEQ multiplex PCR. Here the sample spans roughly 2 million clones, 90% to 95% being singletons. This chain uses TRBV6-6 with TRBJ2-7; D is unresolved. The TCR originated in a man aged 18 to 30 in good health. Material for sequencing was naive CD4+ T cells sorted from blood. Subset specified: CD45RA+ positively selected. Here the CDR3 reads CASSYSKGRNYEQYF. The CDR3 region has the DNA TGTGCCAGCAGTTACTCGAAGGGCCGCAACTACGAGCAGTACTTC.